Included here is one T cell receptor beta chain sequence, with context. Its recognized antigen is unknown. Base quality data are lacking; no much larger clone is found one base away. The immunoSEQ Assay, a bias-controlled multiplex PCR, was used to amplify TCRbeta CDR3 regions from genomic DNA. In the paper's pipeline: Nucleated cell counts per sample were estimated from amplification of reference gene primers within the assay. To quantify the absolute abundance of each unique TCRbeta CDR3 rearrangement, sequence reads were collapsed and filtered. For each sample, productive Simpson clonality was calculated as the square root of Simpson's diversity index over productive rearrangements. Sourced from immuneACCESS, this table was stored by TCRdb with only in-frame sequences that have V and J called. A share of the clones is absent; for the studies checked, an unresolved V gene accounts for under half, and the remainder has no known explanation. V, J and clone size were drawn from that table, and D and trimming were deduced from the DNA. This sample is represented by about 230,000 clones; 70% to 85% of them were singletons. The ten largest clonotypes hold 1.4% of the sample.

The CDR3 has 16 amino acids, counting the end cysteine and phenylalanine. The CDR3 DNA has 48 bases and is translated from base 1. Trimming leaves V shorter by 4 bases and J shorter by 4 bases, with the junction holding 6 bases beyond the gene matches. Based on the germline V gene, the CDR1 and CDR2 sequences are KGHSH and LQKENI. This specimen belongs to a study of blood T cell repertoires in COVID-19 (dated by TCRdb to 2018 to 2020). Turning to the overall study: Collaborator samples came from the United States, Italy and Spain and covered acute and convalescent phases of COVID-19. The prospective study material was composed of cDNA or gDNA derived from T cells, B-cell-depleted T cells, or PBMCs. Subjects who had been exposed to COVID-19, were actively infected with it, or had recovered from it provided the deeply sampled blood TCRbeta repertoires that made up the dataset. The repertoires were made available in a free public database intended to serve as a resource for research on the immune response to SARS-CoV-2. The samples were drawn from the first 160 participants of the ongoing ImmuneRACE study and from over a thousand subjects provided by 6 global collaborators. A de-identified subject ID, COVID-19 status, age in years and sex were almost always included in the sample metadata. HLA class I and class II types, where available, came from metadata supplied by the sample provider rather than from assay-based typing.

General findings and caveats noted by the study authors: Clinical and demographic metadata were provided uncurated, with the amount varying by source and participant.

Samples from volunteer blood donors who had recovered from COVID-19 were contributed by a second Seattle source. Whole blood was collected in K2EDTA tubes by collaborating institutions according to the institutions' own protocols. For TCRbeta analysis, collaborator samples were shipped as frozen whole blood, as isolated PBMCs, or as DNA extracted from either sample type. The sequence is built from TRBV18 and TRBJ1-4, with 10 middle bases fitting TRBD1. Sequenced: peripheral blood. This TCR was sampled from a middle-aged woman who had recovered from COVID-19. The DNA reads TGTGCCAGCTCACGGGACAGGGGACGGAATAATGAAAAACTGTTTTTT. Its coded protein is CASSRDRGRNNEKLFF.